One sample yielded the 23 T cell receptor beta chains listed below, sequenced in a study of T cell responses to AZD1222 COVID-19 vaccine. Method: immunoSEQ multiplex PCR; TCRdb's copy keeps in-frame clones and lacks some. The table has more than 50,000 clones, 87% seen once. Sample: peripheral blood, taken 28 days after the second AZD1222 dose. All receptors derive from an adult who received the AZD1222 COVID-19 vaccine.

V usage is TRBV6-5 and J usage is TRBJ1-5; D is perhaps TRBD1 (5 bases). This CDR3 contains 12 residues. Germline V gene data show CDR1 as MNHEY and CDR2 as SVGAGI. The V end was cut by 7 bases, the J end by 7 bases, with 11 bases between. CDR3 DNA: TGTGCCAGCACCCGGGGGGGGCAGCCCCAGCATTTT. It yields the protein CASTRGGQPQHF.

This clone was seen a few times. The chain employs TRBV30 and TRBJ2-3; 14 positions agree with TRBD2. J gave up 8 bases and V 5 bases, and 3 bases lay outside the gene matches. The CDR3 has 13 amino acids. In germline, CDR1 is GTSNPN, CDR2 SVGIG (reference sequence). This CDR3 reads CAWGTSGRRTQYF. In DNA, the CDR3 is TGTGCCTGGGGGACTAGCGGGAGACGTACGCAGTATTTT. Full variable domain (remainder filled in from reference TRBV30 and TRBJ2-3): SQTIHQWPATLVQPVGSPLSLECTVEGTSNPNLYWYRQAAGRGLQLLFYSVGIGQISSEVPQNLSASRPQDRQFILSSKKLLLSDSGFYLCAWGTSGRRTQYFGPGTRLTVL.

The V gene is TRBV6-5, the J gene TRBJ2-2; 8 bases map to TRBD1. V lost 6 bases to trimming and J lost 4 bases; unmatched junction nucleotides: 4. This CDR3 is 14 amino acids long. Germline V CDR1 and CDR2: MNHEY, SVGAGI. DNA for the CDR3: TGTGCCAGCAGAGGACAGGGACTCACCGGGGAGCTGTTTTTT. Protein product: CASRGQGLTGELFF.

This chain connects TRBV5-1 to TRBJ2-3; maybe TRBD2 (5 bases). Germline V gene lookup returns CDR1 SGHRS and CDR2 YFSETQ. This CDR3 region has 16 residues. V shed 0 bases and J shed 5 bases, with 16 bases lying between them. The CDR3 loop is CASSLGGRTDLDTQYF. The CDR3 DNA sequence: TGCGCCAGCAGCTTGGGGGGTAGGACTGACTTAGATACGCAGTATTTT.

J is TRBJ2-3 and V is TRBV10-3; D remains unclear. V was shortened by 11 bases and J by 2 bases, with 5 bases between the two germline ends. The CDR3 spans 10 residues. Germline loops: CDR1 ENHRY, CDR2 SYGVKD. The CDR3 reads CAHPTDTQYF. In nucleotides, the CDR3 is TGTGCCCACCCCACAGATACGCAGTATTTT.

The V call is TRBV10-3, the J call TRBJ2-7, with D maybe TRBD1 (6 bases). Germline CDR1 and CDR2: ENHRY and SYGVKD. Trimming took 8 bases from V and 4 from J, leaving 15 bases between them. The CDR3 has 13 residues. The CDR3 sequence: CAISPTGGYEQYF. The CDR3 region has the DNA TGTGCCATCTCACCGACAGGAGGTTACGAGCAGTACTTC.

The rearrangement links TRBV6-5 to TRBJ1-6, with D perhaps matching TRBD1 (6 bases). V lost 6 bases and J lost 9, with 12 bases in between. There are 13 residues in the CDR3. CDR1 is MNHEY, CDR2 SVGAGI, per germline. CDR3 in DNA: TGTGCCAGCAGCTACAGGGTGGGTTCACCCCTCCACTTT. The encoded protein is CASSYRVGSPLHF.

V gene TRBV6-6 combines with J gene TRBJ1-4, with 7 nucleotides matching TRBD1. This CDR3 is 16 amino acids long. V shed 6 bases and J 0 bases; nucleotides not matched to a gene: 7. Germline assignment: CDR1 MNHNY and CDR2 SVGAGI (reference sequence). The CDR3 nucleotides read TGTGCCAGCAGACGTGGACAGGCAGCAACTAATGAAAAACTGTTTTTT. This gives the protein CASRRGQAATNEKLFF.

The genes are TRBV28 and TRBJ2-5; D remains ambiguous. This CDR3 spans 14 amino acids. Trimming shortened V by 5 bases and J by 5 bases, and 15 bases separated the two germline ends. In germline, CDR1 is MDHEN, CDR2 SYDVKM. CDR3 nucleotides: TGTGCCAGCAGTCCCCCTCGAGGCCGGGAGACCCAGTACTTC. This sequence encodes CASSPPRGRETQYF. The full variable domain, its missing parts supplied by reference TRBV28 and TRBJ2-5, is DVKVTQSSRYLVKRTGEKVFLECVQDMDHENMFWYRQDPGLGLRLIYFSYDVKMKEKGDIPEGYSVSREKKERFSLILESASTNQTSMYLCASSPPRGRETQYFGPGTRLLVL.

The chain combines TRBV7-8 with TRBJ2-3, with D tentatively TRBD1 (6 bases). Looked up from germline, CDR1 is SGHVS and CDR2 is FQNEAQ. The V end was cut by 5 bases, the J end by 4 bases, with 25 bases between. The CDR3 has 18 amino acids. The CDR3 DNA reads as TGTGCCAGCAGCCTAGGTCCTTCCGGGCCCAACAGGGCAGATACGCAGTATTTT. Translating gives CASSLGPSGPNRADTQYF. The variable domain in full, with the rest retrieved from reference TRBV7-8 and TRBJ2-3, is GAGVSQSPRYKVAKRGQDVALRCDPISGHVSLFWYQQALGQGPEFLTYFQNEAQLDKSGLPSDRFFAERPEGSVSTLKIQRTQQEDSAVYLCASSLGPSGPNRADTQYFGPGTRLTVL.

This chain uses TRBV2 with TRBJ2-1; D is possibly TRBD1 or TRBD2 (5 bases each). The CDR3 consists of 12 residues. The germline V gene has CDR1 SNHLY and CDR2 FYNNEI. The V end lost 6 bases, the J end lost 6 bases, and 9 bases lay between the germline ends. CDR3 coding DNA: TGTGCCAGCAGAACCGGGGCCAATGAGCAGTTCTTC. Translation: CASRTGANEQFF. Using reference TRBV2 and TRBJ2-1 for the parts outside the CDR3, the full variable domain is EPEVTQTPSHQVTQMGQEVILRCVPISNHLYFYWYRQILGQKVEFLVSFYNNEISEKSEIFDDQFSVERPDGSNFTLKIRSTKLEDSAMYFCASRTGANEQFFGPGTRLTVL.

The chain carries TRBV7-9 and TRBJ2-1; D perhaps matches TRBD2 (6 bases). Trimming took off 5 bases at V and 7 bases at J, with 12 bases between the two ends. This CDR3 region has 13 residues. Per germline, CDR1 SEHNR and CDR2 FQNEAQ (reference sequence). The chain's CDR3 is CASSRGIGNEQFF. The CDR3 DNA sequence: TGTGCCAGCAGCCGCGGGATTGGGAATGAGCAGTTCTTC.

V gene TRBV14 combines with J gene TRBJ2-5; D is possibly TRBD2 (7 bases). V shed 1 base and J shed 5 bases, with 17 bases lying between them. This CDR3 is built from 16 residues. CDR1 and CDR2 (germline): SGHDN, FVKESK. The CDR3 DNA follows: TGTGCCAGCAGCCAAGCCAAAAGGGGGGGCAGGGAGACCCAGTACTTC. It is translated as CASSQAKRGGRETQYF. The full variable domain, in which reference TRBV14 and TRBJ2-5 provide the parts outside the CDR3, is EAGVTQFPSHSVIEKGQTVTLRCDPISGHDNLYWYRRVMGKEIKFLLHFVKESKQDESGMPNNRFLAERTGGTYSTLKVQPAELEDSGVYFCASSQAKRGGRETQYFGPGTRLLVL.

The chain is built from TRBV5-1 and TRBJ2-3; D is perhaps TRBD2 (6 bases). V was cut by 5 bases and J by 4 bases, with 20 bases left in between. This CDR3 has 16 amino acids. The germline V gene encodes CDR1 SGHRS and CDR2 YFSETQ. CDR3 in DNA: TGCGCCAGCAGTGATTGGGGCCGGGAGAGGGCAGATACGCAGTATTTT. Protein sequence: CASSDWGRERADTQYF.

J is TRBJ2-5 and V is TRBV3-1 (or the pseudogene TRBV3-2); 15 nucleotides agree with TRBD2. This CDR3 is built from 16 residues. Germline loops: CDR1 LGHDT, CDR2 YNNKEL (reference sequence). The V and J ends lost 5 bases and 5 bases, in that order; junction bases with no gene match: 6. The CDR3 protein is CASSFRTSGRGETQYF. CDR3 DNA sequence: TGTGCCAGCAGCTTCCGGACTAGCGGGAGGGGGGAGACCCAGTACTTC.

In its sample, this clone was seen once. V usage is TRBV6-2 or TRBV6-3 and J usage is TRBJ2-1, with D perhaps TRBD1 (5 bases). V was cut by 5 bases and J by 12 bases, with 17 bases left in between. CDR1 is MNHEY and CDR2 is SVGEGT in the germline V gene. This CDR3 has 13 amino acids. The CDR3 here is CASSRNPGIGQFF. CDR3 nucleotide sequence: TGTGCCAGCAGTCGCAACCCAGGGATTGGGCAGTTCTTC.

The chain uses TRBV5-1 and TRBJ1-1; no clear D gene. The V end was cut by 3 bases, the J end by 1 base, with 10 bases between. This CDR3 has 14 residues. Germline assignment: CDR1 SGHRS and CDR2 YFSETQ. Here the CDR3 reads CASSSSGPNTEAFF. CDR3 in DNA: TGCGCCAGCAGCTCCTCCGGCCCGAACACTGAAGCTTTCTTT.

The J gene is TRBJ1-2, the V gene TRBV5-1; 8 bases agree with TRBD1. The germline CDR1 and CDR2 sequences are SGHRS and YFSETQ. Trimming cost V 0 bases and J 4 bases; bases outside gene matches: 8. The CDR3 totals 16 residues. The CDR3 loop reads CASSLDGQGPLYGYTF. CDR3 coding DNA: TGCGCCAGCAGCTTGGACGGACAGGGTCCTCTCTATGGCTACACCTTC.

The chain links TRBV27 to TRBJ2-3; TRBD2 matches at 7 bases. The germline CDR1 and CDR2 sequences are MNHEY and SMNVEV (reference sequence). The CDR3 loop spans 14 amino acids. The trim removed 7 bases at V and 3 bases at J, leaving 7 bases unmatched. CDR3 coding DNA: TGTGCCAGCACCAAGCGGGGTGGAACAGATACGCAGTATTTT. This sequence encodes CASTKRGGTDTQYF.

The chain joins TRBV7-3 to TRBJ2-1; D gene ambiguous. CDR3 length: 15 amino acids. Trimming removed 2 bases at V and 1 base at J, with 9 bases between. The germline CDR1 and CDR2 sequences are SGHTA and FQGTGA. The CDR3: CASSLPGRSYNEQFF. In DNA, the CDR3 is TGTGCCAGCAGCTTACCGGGCAGATCCTACAATGAGCAGTTCTTC.

The V gene is TRBV28, the J gene TRBJ1-2; D not certain. CDR1 is MDHEN, CDR2 SYDVKM, per germline. The CDR3 extends over 13 amino acids. The germline V and J ends were trimmed by 4 bases and 4 bases, with 10 bases remaining between them. CDR3 in amino acids: CASSYNGLYGYTF. CDR3 DNA: TGTGCCAGCAGTTATAACGGCCTCTATGGCTACACCTTC.

The chain is built from TRBV9 and TRBJ1-6; a possible D gene is TRBD1 (5 bases). The CDR3 consists of 14 residues. Germline-derived CDR1 and CDR2 are SGDLS and YYNGEE. V was shortened by 0 bases and J by 9 bases, with 10 bases between the two germline ends. The CDR3 nucleotides read TGTGCCAGCAGCGTAGAGGGGCAGACTTCACCCCTCCACTTT. It encodes CASSVEGQTSPLHF.

The V call is TRBV29-1, the J call TRBJ1-1; the match to TRBD1 covers 8 bases. Trimming at V came to 7 bases and at J to 0 bases, leaving 4 bases not matched to a gene. The germline V gene has CDR1 SQVTM and CDR2 ANQGSEA. This CDR3 region has 13 residues. This chain's CDR3 is CSAWGQVNTEAFF. The CDR3 bases are TGCAGCGCCTGGGGACAGGTGAACACTGAAGCTTTCTTT.